The sequence of this T cell receptor beta chain was determined in a study of shared clonotypes between healthy human individuals. Study as a whole: The people who gave samples were two women and a few men aged 18 to 49.

CD4+ cells underwent separation, giving CD45RA+ naive and CD45RA-negative memory subsets. Germline V gives CDR1 KGHSH, CDR2 LQKENI. This CDR3 region has 13 residues. Trimming removed 3 bases from V and 7 bases from J, with 10 bases in between. For every subset, genomic DNA was evenly distributed across several immunoSEQ plates. Assay used: immunoSEQ multiplex PCR; TCRdb lists only in-frame clones, some missing. This table holds over a million clones, around 97% found once. The specimen was naive CD4+ T cells sorted from blood. The subset: CD45RA+ positively selected. The rearrangement links TRBV18 to TRBJ1-5; D not resolved. The sequence was collected from a man aged 25 to 40 in good health. In DNA, the CDR3 is TGTGCCAGCTCACCCTCGATGGGGCAGCCCCAGCATTTT. It specifies CASSPSMGQPQHF.